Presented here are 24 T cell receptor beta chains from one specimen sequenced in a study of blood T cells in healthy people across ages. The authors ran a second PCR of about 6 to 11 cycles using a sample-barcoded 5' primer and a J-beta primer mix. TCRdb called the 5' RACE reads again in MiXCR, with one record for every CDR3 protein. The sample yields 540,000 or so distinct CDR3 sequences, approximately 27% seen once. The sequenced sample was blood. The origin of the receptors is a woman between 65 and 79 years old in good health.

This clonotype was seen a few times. DNA for the CDR3: TGTGCCACCAGCAGAGATCCAGGGGATGGGCAGCCCCAGCATTTT. As protein: CATSRDPGDGQPQHF. V is TRBV15 and J is TRBJ1-5, with D maybe TRBD1 (6 bases). V was clipped by 0 bases and J by 7 bases, with 13 bases between them. Germline values: CDR1 LNHNV, CDR2 YYDKDF (reference sequence). This CDR3 has 15 amino acids.

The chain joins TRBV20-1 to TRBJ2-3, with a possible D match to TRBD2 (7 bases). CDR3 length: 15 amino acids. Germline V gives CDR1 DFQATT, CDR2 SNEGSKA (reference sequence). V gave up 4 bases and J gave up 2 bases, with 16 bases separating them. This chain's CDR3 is CSAKGRGRITDTQYF. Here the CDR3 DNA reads TGCAGTGCTAAAGGGCGGGGGCGAATCACAGATACGCAGTATTTT.

The CDR3 DNA follows: TGTGCCAGCAGCGTACTAGGATCCGAGACCCAGTACTTC. Translating it yields CASSVLGSETQYF. V gene TRBV9 combines with J gene TRBJ2-5; D not resolved. CDR1 SGDLS and CDR2 YYNGEE come from the germline V gene. Trimming removed 1 base at V and 5 bases at J, with 9 bases between. The CDR3 loop spans 13 amino acids.

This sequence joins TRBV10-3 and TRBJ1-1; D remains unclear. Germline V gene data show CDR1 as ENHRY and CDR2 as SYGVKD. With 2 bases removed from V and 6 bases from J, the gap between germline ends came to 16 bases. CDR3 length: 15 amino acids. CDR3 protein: CAISETELAVSEAFF. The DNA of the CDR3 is TGTGCCATCAGTGAGACCGAGCTGGCAGTATCTGAAGCTTTCTTT.

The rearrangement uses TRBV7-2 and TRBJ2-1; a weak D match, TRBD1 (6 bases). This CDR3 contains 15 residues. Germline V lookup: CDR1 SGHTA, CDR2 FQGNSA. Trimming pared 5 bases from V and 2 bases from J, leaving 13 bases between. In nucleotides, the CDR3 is TGTGCCAGCAGCCCACAGGGTGGAACCTACAATGAGCAGTTCTTC. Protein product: CASSPQGGTYNEQFF.

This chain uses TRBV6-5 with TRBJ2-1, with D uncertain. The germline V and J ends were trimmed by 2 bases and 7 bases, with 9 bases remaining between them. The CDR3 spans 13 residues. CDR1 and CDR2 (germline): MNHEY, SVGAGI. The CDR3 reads CASSYAEWNEQFF. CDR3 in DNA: TGTGCCAGCAGTTACGCCGAGTGGAATGAGCAGTTCTTC.

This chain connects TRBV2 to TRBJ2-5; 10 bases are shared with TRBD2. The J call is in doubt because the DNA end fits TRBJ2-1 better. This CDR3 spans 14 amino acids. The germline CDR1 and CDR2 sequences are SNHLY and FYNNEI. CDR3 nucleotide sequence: TGTGCCAGCAACAGCGGGGGGGTTTACAATGAGCAGTTCTTC. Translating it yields CASNSGGVYNEQFF.

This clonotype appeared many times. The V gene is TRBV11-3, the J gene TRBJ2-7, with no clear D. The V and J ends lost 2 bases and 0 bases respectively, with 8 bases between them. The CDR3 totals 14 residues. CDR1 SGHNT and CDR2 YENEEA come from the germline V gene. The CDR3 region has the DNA TGTGCCAGCAGCTTATCGACAATCTCCTACGAGCAGTACTTC. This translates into CASSLSTISYEQYF. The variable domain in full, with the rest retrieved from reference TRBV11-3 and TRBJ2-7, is EAGVVQSPRYKIIEKKQPVAFWCNPISGHNTLYWYLQNLGQGPELLIRYENEEAVDDSQLPKDRFSAERLKGVDSTLKIQPAELGDSAVYLCASSLSTISYEQYFGPGTRLTVT.

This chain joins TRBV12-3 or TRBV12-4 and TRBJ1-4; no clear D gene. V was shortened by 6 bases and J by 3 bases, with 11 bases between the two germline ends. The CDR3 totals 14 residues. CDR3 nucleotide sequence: TGTGCCAGCAGCCCAAGGGTTGCTAATGAAAAACTGTTTTTT. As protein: CASSPRVANEKLFF.

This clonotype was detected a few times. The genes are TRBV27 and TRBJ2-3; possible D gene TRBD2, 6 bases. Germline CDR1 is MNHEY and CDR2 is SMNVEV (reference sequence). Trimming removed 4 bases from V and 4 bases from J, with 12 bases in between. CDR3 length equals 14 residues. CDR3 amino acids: CASSSELASDTQYF. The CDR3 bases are TGTGCCAGCAGTTCGGAGCTAGCGTCAGATACGCAGTATTTT.

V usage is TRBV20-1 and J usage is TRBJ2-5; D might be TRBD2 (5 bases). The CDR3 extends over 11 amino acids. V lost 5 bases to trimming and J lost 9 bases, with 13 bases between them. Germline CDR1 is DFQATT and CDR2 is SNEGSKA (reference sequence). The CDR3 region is CSAPEIGAQYF. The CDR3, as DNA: TGCAGTGCTCCGGAGATCGGGGCCCAGTACTTC.

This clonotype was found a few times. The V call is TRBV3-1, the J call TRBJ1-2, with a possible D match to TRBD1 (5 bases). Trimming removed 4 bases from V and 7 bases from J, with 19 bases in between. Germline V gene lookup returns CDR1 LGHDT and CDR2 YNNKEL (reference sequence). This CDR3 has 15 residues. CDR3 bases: TGTGCCAGCAGCCTAGAACCCTCGGGGGAGACTGGCTACACCTTC. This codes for CASSLEPSGETGYTF.

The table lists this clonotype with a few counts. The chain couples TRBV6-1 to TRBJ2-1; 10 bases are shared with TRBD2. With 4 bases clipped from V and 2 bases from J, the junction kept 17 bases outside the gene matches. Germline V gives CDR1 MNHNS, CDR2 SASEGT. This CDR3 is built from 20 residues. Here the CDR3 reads CASSGGVERGGHKAYNEQFF. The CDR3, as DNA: TGTGCCAGCAGTGGGGGGGTCGAGCGGGGGGGCCACAAGGCCTACAATGAGCAGTTCTTC.

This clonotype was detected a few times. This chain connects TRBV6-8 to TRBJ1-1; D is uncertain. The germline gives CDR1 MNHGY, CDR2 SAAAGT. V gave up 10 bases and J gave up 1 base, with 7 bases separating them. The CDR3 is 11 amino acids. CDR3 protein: CAIGENTEAFF. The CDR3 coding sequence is TGTGCCATTGGCGAGAACACTGAAGCTTTCTTT.

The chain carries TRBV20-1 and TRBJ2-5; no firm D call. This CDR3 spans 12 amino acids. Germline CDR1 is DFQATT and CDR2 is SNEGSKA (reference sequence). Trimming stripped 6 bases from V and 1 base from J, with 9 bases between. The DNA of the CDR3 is TGCAGTGCCGTCGGCTCCCAAGAGACCCAGTACTTC. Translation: CSAVGSQETQYF.

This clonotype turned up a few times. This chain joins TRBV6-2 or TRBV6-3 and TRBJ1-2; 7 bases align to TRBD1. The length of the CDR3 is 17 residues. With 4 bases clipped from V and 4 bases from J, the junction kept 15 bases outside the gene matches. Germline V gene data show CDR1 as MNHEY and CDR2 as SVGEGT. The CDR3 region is CASSSRRGDRIFYGYTF. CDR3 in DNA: TGTGCCAGCAGTTCCCGGCGTGGGGACAGAATCTTCTATGGCTACACCTTC.

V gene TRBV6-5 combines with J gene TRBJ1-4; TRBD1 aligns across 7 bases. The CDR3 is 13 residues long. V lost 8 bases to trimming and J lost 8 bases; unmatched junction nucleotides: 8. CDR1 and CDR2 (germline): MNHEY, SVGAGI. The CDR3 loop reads CASQQGDREKLFF. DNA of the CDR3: TGTGCCAGCCAGCAGGGGGATAGAGAAAAACTGTTTTTT.

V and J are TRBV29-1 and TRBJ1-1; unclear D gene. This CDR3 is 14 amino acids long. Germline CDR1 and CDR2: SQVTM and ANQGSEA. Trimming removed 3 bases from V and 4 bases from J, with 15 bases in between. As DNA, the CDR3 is TGCAGCGTTGATATGGGCTCTGGGTTCACTGAAGCTTTCTTT. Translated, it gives CSVDMGSGFTEAFF.

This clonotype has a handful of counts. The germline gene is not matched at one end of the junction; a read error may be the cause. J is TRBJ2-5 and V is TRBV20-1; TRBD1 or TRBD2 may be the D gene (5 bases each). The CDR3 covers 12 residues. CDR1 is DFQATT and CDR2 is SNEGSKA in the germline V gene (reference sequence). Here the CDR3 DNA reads TGCAGTGCTCTGGGACCCGGAGAGACCCCGTACTTC. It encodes CSALGPGETPYF.

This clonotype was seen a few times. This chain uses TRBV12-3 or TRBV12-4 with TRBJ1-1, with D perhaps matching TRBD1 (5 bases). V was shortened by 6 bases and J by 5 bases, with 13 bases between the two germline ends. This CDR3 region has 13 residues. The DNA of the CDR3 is TGTGCCAGCAGCCAAATGGGGGGGACTGAAGCTTTCTTT. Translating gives CASSQMGGTEAFF.

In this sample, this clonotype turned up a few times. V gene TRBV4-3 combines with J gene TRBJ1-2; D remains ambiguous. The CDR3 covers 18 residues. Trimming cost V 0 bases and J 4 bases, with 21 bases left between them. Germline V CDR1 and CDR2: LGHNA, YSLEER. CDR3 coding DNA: TGCGCCAGCAGCCAAGAACTTCCGGGAGGGAGTCGAAGCTATGGCTACACCTTC. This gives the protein CASSQELPGGSRSYGYTF.

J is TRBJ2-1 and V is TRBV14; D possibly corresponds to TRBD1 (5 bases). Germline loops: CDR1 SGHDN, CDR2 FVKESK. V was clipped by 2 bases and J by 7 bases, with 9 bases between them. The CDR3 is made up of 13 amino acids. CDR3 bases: TGTGCCAGCAGCCAAATAGGGGTAAATGAGCAGTTCTTC. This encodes CASSQIGVNEQFF.

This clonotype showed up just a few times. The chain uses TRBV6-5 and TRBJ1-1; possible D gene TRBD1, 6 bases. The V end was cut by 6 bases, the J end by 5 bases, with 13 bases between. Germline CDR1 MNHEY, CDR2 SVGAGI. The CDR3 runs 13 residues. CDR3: CASSPGTWTEAFF. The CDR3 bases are TGTGCCAGCAGCCCCGGGACATGGACTGAAGCTTTCTTT.

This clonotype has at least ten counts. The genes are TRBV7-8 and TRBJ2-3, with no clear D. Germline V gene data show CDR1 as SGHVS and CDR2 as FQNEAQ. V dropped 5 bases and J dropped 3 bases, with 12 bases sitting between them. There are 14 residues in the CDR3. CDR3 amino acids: CASSRDTPTDTQYF. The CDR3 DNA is TGTGCCAGCAGCCGCGATACACCTACAGATACGCAGTATTTT.